This T cell receptor beta chain stems from a study of CXCR3-negative and CXCR3-positive naive CD8 T cells. Study results and caveats: Naive subsets were similarly diverse, while memory CD8+ repertoires were much less diverse. Similar TRBV-TRBJ usage characterized naive CXCR3-negative and CXCR3-positive cells; memory cells differed. The authors found comparable surface CD5 between naive subsets and inferred TCR strength from TRB CDR3 properties.

Per the germline V gene, CDR1 is SGHRS and CDR2 is YFSETQ. The CDR3 has 16 residues. The authors made the TRB cDNA libraries by 5' RACE using UMI labels. TCRdb reprocessed the 5' RACE reads and stores each CDR3 protein as one record, lacking DNA. The repertoire table contains under 50,000 distinct CDR3 sequences. Within the CD8+ T cell compartment, naive cells were CD45RO-CCR7+CD27+CD95-. Points on this clonotype: What it binds is not known.

The sequenced sample was naive CXCR3- CD8+ T cells from blood. Subset meaning: CD45RO-CCR7+CD27+CD95- naive CD8+ T cells lacking CXCR3 (TNR3-). The TCR originated in a human donor in good health. Some clones in this sample may be carry-over from other donors' samples. This chain joins TRBV5-1 and TRBJ2-1; TCRdb's D call, TRBD1, is unchecked because there is no DNA. CDR3 protein: CASSTGQGGSYNEQFF.